The 7 T cell receptor beta chains reported below all come from one sample, sequenced in a study of blood T cell repertoires in COVID-19. Produced via immunoSEQ multiplex PCR; TCRdb's table is partial and in-frame only. The sample lists roughly 250,000 clones; 75% to 95% were seen once. Material: peripheral blood. These receptors all stem from a person aged 18 to 35 with COVID-19, enrolled during active disease.

The chain combines TRBV5-1 with TRBJ2-7; tentatively, D is TRBD2 (5 bases). Germline CDR1 and CDR2: SGHRS and YFSETQ. CDR3 length equals 14 residues. V lost 2 bases and J 2 bases, leaving 11 bases between the germline ends. This CDR3 reads CASSFSEGPYEQYF. CDR3 nucleotides: TGCGCCAGCAGCTTCAGTGAGGGTCCCTACGAGCAGTACTTC.

The J gene is TRBJ2-7, the V gene TRBV18, with a weak D call TRBD1 (5 bases). The CDR3 sequence is 14 residues long. Germline lookup yields CDR1 KGHSH and CDR2 LQKENI. V was trimmed by 6 bases and J by 3 bases, leaving 15 bases between them. CDR3 DNA sequence: TGTGCCAGCTCGCCGGACACGGGCTTCTACGAGCAGTACTTC. This translates into CASSPDTGFYEQYF.

The sample holds one count of this clone. The chain joins TRBV5-4 to TRBJ2-7; no clear D. Germline V gene sequence: CDR1 SGHNT, CDR2 YYREEE (reference sequence). This CDR3 is 13 amino acids long. V was pared by 4 bases and J by 6 bases, with 14 bases between. In DNA, the CDR3 is TGTGCCAGCAGCATTGGGCCCTCCCGCGAGCAGTACTTC. It specifies CASSIGPSREQYF.

The chain is built from TRBV7-8 and TRBJ2-2, with 8 bases lining up with TRBD1. Trimming cost V 3 bases and J 6 bases; bases outside gene matches: 6. This CDR3 spans 15 amino acids. Germline V CDR1 and CDR2: SGHVS, FQNEAQ. The DNA for the CDR3 is TGTGCCAGCAGCTTTCAGACGGGACAGGCCGGGGAGCTGTTTTTT. The encoded protein is CASSFQTGQAGELFF.

V gene TRBV6-5 combines with J gene TRBJ1-3, with a weak D call TRBD1 (6 bases). V dropped 2 bases and J dropped 5 bases, with 10 bases sitting between them. Germline V gene lookup returns CDR1 MNHEY and CDR2 SVGAGI. The CDR3 loop spans 14 amino acids. The CDR3 nucleotides read TGTGCCAGCAGTTACGCCGGGACAAGAAACACCATATATTTT. This codes for CASSYAGTRNTIYF.

The V gene is TRBV5-1, the J gene TRBJ2-1; 12 nucleotides agree with TRBD2. Germline-derived CDR1 and CDR2 are SGHRS and YFSETQ. The V and J ends lost 0 bases and 7 bases, in that order; junction bases with no gene match: 8. The CDR3 consists of 17 residues. CDR3 sequence (DNA): TGCGCCAGCAGCTTGGGACTAGCGGGAGCATCGGGGAATGAGCAGTTCTTC. Residues: CASSLGLAGASGNEQFF.

This chain uses TRBV27 with TRBJ2-1, with 13 bases that match TRBD2. Losses at the gene ends were 3 bases for V and 5 bases for J; bases not matched to a gene: 13. CDR1 MNHEY and CDR2 SMNVEV come from the germline V gene (reference sequence). This CDR3 contains 19 residues. The CDR3 protein is CASSFGLAGAIGPHNEQFF. The CDR3 nucleotides are TGTGCCAGCAGTTTTGGACTAGCGGGAGCCATAGGTCCTCACAATGAGCAGTTCTTC.